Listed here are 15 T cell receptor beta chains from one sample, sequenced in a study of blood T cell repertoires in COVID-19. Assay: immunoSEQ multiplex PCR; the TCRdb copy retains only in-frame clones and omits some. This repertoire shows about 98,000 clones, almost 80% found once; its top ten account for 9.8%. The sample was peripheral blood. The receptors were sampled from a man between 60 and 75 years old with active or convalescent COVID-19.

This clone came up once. The CDR3 sequence is CASSRVDRGPYEQYF. The DNA of the CDR3 is TGTGCCAGCAGTCGGGTGGACAGGGGGCCCTACGAGCAGTACTTC. This chain uses TRBV27 with TRBJ2-7, with 11 bases that match TRBD1. The CDR3 spans 15 residues. Germline V lookup: CDR1 MNHEY, CDR2 SMNVEV (reference sequence). V dropped 5 bases and J dropped 2; count of bases not matched to a gene: 5.

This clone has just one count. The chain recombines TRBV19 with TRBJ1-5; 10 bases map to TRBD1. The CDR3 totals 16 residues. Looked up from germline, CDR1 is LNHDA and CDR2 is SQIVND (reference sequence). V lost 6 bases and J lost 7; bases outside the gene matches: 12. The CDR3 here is CASSAPDRGFGQPQHF. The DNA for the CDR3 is TGTGCCAGTAGCGCGCCGGACAGGGGGTTTGGACAGCCCCAGCATTTT.

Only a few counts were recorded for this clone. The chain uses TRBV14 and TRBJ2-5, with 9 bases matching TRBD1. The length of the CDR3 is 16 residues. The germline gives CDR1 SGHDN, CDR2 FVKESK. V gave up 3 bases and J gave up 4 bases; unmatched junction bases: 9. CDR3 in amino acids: CASSQLGQGVRETQYF. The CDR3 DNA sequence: TGTGCCAGCAGCCAGTTGGGACAGGGTGTGCGAGAGACCCAGTACTTC.

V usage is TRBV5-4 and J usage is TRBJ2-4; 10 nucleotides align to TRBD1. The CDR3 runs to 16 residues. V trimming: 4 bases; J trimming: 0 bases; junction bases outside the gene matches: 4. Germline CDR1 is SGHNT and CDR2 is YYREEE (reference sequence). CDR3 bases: TGTGCCAGCAGCCTCGACAGGGGGCGAGCCAAAAACATTCAGTACTTC. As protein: CASSLDRGRAKNIQYF. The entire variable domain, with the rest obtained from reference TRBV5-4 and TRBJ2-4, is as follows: ETGVTQSPTHLIKTRGQQVTLRCSSQSGHNTVSWYQQALGQGPQFIFQYYREEENGRGNFPPRFSGLQFPNYSSELNVNALELDDSALYLCASSLDRGRAKNIQYFGAGTRLSVL.

The CDR3 is CASSTRAGGYMDTQYF. CDR3 sequence (DNA): TGTGCCAGCAGTACACGAGCGGGAGGGTACATGGATACGCAGTATTTT. J is TRBJ2-3 and V is TRBV28; the match to TRBD2 covers 10 bases. CDR1 and CDR2 (germline): MDHEN, SYDVKM. The CDR3 runs 16 residues. Trimming took 5 bases from V and 6 from J; bases not matched to a gene: 11.

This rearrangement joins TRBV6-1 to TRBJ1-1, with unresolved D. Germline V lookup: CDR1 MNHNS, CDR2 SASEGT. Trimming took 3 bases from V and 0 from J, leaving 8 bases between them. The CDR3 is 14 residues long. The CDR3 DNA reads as TGTGCCAGCAGTGAGAGGAGAATGAACACTGAAGCTTTCTTT. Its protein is CASSERRMNTEAFF.

The CDR3 region is CASRDRGGTEAFF. The CDR3 nucleotides are TGTGCCAGCAGAGATAGGGGAGGGACTGAAGCTTTCTTT. The chain uses TRBV3-1 (or the pseudogene TRBV3-2) and TRBJ1-1; possibly TRBD1 for D (5 bases). CDR3 length: 13 amino acids. V lost 6 bases, J lost 5 bases, and 13 bases lay in between. Germline CDR1 LGHDT, CDR2 YNNKEL (reference sequence).

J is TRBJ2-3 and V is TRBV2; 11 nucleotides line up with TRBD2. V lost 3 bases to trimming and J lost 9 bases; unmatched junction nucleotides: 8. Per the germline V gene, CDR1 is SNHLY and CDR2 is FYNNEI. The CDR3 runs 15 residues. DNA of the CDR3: TGTGCCAGCAGTGAGGGTAGCGGGGGGGCAGGGACGCAGTATTTT. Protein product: CASSEGSGGAGTQYF.

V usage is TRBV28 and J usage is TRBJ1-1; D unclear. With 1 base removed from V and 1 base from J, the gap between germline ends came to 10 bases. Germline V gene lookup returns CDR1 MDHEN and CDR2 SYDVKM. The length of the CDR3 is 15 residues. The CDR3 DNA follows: TGTGCCAGCAGTTTATTTAACCCGGGGAACACTGAAGCTTTCTTT. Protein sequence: CASSLFNPGNTEAFF.

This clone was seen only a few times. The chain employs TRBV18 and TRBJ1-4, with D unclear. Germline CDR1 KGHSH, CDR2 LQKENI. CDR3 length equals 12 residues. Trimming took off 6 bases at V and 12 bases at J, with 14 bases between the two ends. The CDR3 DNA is TGTGCCAGCTCCCTAAAGCAGCGGGAACTGTTTTTT. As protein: CASSLKQRELFF.

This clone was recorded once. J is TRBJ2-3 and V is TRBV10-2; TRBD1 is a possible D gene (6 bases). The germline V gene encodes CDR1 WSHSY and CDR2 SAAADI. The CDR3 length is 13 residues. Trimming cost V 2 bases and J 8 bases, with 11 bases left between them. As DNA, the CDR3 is TGCGCCAGCAGTGAGCCAGGGACAAGTACGCAGTATTTT. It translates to CASSEPGTSTQYF.

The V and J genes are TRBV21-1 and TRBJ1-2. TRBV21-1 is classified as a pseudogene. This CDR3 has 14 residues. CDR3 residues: CASHEEGPGYGYTF. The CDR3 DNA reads TGTGCCAGCCATGAGGAGGGTCCCGGCTATGGCTACACCTTC.

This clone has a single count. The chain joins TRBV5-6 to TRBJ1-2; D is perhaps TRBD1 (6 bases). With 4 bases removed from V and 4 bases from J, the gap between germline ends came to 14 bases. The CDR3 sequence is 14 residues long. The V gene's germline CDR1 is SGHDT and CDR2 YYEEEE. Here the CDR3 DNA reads TGTGCCAGCAGCCCCAGGGGTCCTAGCTATGGCTACACCTTC. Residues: CASSPRGPSYGYTF. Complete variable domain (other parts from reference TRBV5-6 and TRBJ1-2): DAGVTQSPTHLIKTRGQQVTLRCSPKSGHDTVSWYQQALGQGPQFIFQYYEEEERQRGNFPDRFSGHQFPNYSSELNVNALLLGDSALYLCASSPRGPSYGYTFGSGTRLTVV.

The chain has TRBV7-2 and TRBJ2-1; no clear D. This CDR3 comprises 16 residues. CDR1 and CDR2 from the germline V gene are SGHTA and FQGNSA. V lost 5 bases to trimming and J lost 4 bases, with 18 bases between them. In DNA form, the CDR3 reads TGTGCCAGCAGCCCTCCGCACGCGCCCCTTTACAATGAGCAGTTCTTC. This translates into CASSPPHAPLYNEQFF.

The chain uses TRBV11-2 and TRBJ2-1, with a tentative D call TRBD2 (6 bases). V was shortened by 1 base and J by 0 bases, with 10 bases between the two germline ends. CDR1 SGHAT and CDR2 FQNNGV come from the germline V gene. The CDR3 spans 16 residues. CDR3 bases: TGTGCCAGCAGCTTAGTCGGGAGCCTCTCCTACAATGAGCAGTTCTTC. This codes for CASSLVGSLSYNEQFF. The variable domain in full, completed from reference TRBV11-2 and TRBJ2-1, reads EAGVAQSPRYKIIEKRQSVAFWCNPISGHATLYWYQQILGQGPKLLIQFQNNGVVDDSQLPKDRFSAERLKGVDSTLKIQPAKLEDSAVYLCASSLVGSLSYNEQFFGPGTRLTVL.